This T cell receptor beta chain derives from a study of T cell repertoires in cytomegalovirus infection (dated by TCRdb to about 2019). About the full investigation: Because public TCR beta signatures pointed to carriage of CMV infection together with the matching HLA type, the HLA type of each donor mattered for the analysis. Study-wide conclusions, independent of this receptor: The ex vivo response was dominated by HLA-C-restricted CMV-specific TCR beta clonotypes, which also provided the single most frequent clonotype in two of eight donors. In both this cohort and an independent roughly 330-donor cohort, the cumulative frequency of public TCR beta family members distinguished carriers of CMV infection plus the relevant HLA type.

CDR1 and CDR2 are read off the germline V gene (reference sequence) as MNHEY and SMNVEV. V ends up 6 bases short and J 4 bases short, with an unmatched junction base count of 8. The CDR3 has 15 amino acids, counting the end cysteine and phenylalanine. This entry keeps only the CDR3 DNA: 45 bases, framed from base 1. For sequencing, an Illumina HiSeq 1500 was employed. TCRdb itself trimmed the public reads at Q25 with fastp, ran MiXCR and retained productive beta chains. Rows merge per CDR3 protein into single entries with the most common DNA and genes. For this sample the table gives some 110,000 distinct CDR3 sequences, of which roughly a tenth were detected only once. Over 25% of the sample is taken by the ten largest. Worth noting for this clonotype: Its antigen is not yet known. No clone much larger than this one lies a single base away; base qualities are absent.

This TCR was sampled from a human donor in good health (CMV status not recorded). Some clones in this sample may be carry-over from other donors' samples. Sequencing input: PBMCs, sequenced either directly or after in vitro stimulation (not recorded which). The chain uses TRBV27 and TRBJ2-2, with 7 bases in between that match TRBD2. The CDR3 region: CASSEQLASTGELFF. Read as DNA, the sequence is TGTGCCAGCAGCGAACAACTAGCGAGCACCGGGGAGCTGTTTTTT.